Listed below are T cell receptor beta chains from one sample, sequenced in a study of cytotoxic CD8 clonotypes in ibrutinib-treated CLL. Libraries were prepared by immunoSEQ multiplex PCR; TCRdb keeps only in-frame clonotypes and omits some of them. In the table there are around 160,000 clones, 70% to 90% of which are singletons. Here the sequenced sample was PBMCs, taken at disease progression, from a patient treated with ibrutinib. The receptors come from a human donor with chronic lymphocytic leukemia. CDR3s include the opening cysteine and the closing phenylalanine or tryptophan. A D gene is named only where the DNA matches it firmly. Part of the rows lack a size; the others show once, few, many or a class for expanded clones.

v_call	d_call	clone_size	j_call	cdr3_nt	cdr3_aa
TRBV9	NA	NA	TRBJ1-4	TGTGCCAGCAGCGCCTCGATGACAGTTAATGAAAAACTGTTTTTT	CASSASMTVNEKLFF
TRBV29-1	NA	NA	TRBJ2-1	TGCAGCGTTGGCCTAGTTGCAGCAAATGAGCAGTTCTTC	CSVGLVAANEQFF
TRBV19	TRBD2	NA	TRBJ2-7	TGTGCCAGTACCGGCGGGAGTCGGTCCGGCGAGCAGTACTTC	CASTGGSRSGEQYF
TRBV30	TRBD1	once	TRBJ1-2	TGTGCTCAGACAGGGGGCTTTGTCTATGGCTACACCTTC	CAQTGGFVYGYTF
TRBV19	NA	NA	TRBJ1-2	TGTGCCACTACGGAAGTGGCTGGTTTTAACTATGGCTACACCTTC	CATTEVAGFNYGYTF
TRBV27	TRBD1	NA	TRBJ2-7	TGTGCCAGCAGTTTAAACAGGGGCGATTACTACGAGCAGTACTTC	CASSLNRGDYYEQYF
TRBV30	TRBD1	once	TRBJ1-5	TGTGCCTGGAGTCGATCCGGGACAGGGGCCAATCAGCCCCAGCATTTT	CAWSRSGTGANQPQHF
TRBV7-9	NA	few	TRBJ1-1	TGTGCCAGCAGCTTGGGGGGCGAGAGCACTGAAGCTTTCTTT	CASSLGGESTEAFF
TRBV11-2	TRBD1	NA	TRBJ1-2	TGTGCCAGCAGCGGGACCAGGGGGCGCAGCTATGGCTACACCTTC	CASSGTRGRSYGYTF
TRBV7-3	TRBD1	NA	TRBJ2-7	TGTGCCAGCAGCTCTCGGACAGGCCACGAGCAGTACTTC	CASSSRTGHEQYF
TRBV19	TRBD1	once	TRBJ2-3	TGTGCCAGTACCACGATTCACCGGACAGGGGTGGCAGATACGCAGTATTTT	CASTTIHRTGVADTQYF
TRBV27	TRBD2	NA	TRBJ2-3	TGTGCCAGCACCGCCTCGGGAGGGCTAACCCCGCAGTATTTT	CASTASGGLTPQYF
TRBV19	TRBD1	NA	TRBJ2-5	TGTGCCAGTAGTACCACAGGGGGCGAGGAGACCCAGTACTTC	CASSTTGGEETQYF
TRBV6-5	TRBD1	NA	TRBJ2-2	TGTGCCACTGCACTCGGACAGGGCGCCGGGGAGCTGTTTTTT	CATALGQGAGELFF
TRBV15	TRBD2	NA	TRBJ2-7	TGTGCCACCAGCAGGGACGCTGGGACTAGCGGGAGGAGGTACGAGCAGTACTTC	CATSRDAGTSGRRYEQYF
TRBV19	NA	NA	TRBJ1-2	TGTGCCAGTAGTATCGGGGTCCCGGGCTACACCTTC	CASSIGVPGYTF
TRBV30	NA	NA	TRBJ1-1	TGTGCCTGGAACGGGCGGGTGGGCACTGAAGCTTTCTTT	CAWNGRVGTEAFF
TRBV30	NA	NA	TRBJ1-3	TGTGCCTGGAGTCGGGGCGGGGGTTCTGGAAACACCATATATTTT	CAWSRGGGSGNTIYF